This T cell receptor (beta chain) derives from a study of sequential checkpoint blockade in melanoma. This clone has a handful of counts. Germline values: CDR1 SGHNT, CDR2 YENEEA. The length of the CDR3 is 15 residues. The V end lost 3 bases, the J end lost 0 bases, and 6 bases lay between the germline ends. The method was immunoSEQ multiplex PCR; TCRdb's version includes in-frame clones alone and lacks a portion of them. The repertoire holds approximately 13,000 clones, with around 25% as singletons. As for treatment: randomized to nivolumab then ipilimumab (arm A) or the reverse (arm B). The source is a human donor with melanoma. The genes are TRBV11-3 and TRBJ2-6, with D hard to call. This sample comprised tumor tissue (inferred from file names), obtained from a patient given nivolumab and ipilimumab in sequence. The CDR3 region is CASSFAVSGANVLTF. DNA for the CDR3: TGTGCCAGCAGCTTCGCAGTCTCTGGGGCCAACGTCCTGACTTTC.